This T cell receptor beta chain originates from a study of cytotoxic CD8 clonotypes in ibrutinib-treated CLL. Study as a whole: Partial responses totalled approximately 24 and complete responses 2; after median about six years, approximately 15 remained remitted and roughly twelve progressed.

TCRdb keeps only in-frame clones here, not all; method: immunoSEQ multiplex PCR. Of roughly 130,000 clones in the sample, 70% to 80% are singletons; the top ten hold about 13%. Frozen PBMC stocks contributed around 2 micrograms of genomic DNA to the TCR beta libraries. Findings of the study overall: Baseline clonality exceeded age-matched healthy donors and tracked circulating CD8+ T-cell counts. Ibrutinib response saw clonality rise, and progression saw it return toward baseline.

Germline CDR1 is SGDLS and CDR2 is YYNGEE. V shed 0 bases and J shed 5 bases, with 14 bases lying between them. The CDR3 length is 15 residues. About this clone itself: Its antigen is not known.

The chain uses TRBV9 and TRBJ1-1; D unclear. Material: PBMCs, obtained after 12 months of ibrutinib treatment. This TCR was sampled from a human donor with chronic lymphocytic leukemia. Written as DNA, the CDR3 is TGTGCCAGCAGCGTAGGGGAGGTGGTGTGGACTGAAGCTTTCTTT. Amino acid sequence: CASSVGEVVWTEAFF.